This T cell receptor beta chain was recovered during a study of regulatory T cells in long-lasting Graves disease. Whole-study context: Less than 3 months of antithyroid drugs had been taken by newly diagnosed Graves' patients.

This CDR3 has 14 amino acids. Per germline, CDR1 DFQATT and CDR2 SNEGSKA (reference sequence). V was clipped by 2 bases and J by 9 bases, with 14 bases between them. Time point in this sample: newly diagnosed GD, antithyroid drugs for less than 3 months. Construction of the TCR library relied on RNA isolated from PBMCs. To make TCR beta libraries, researchers used iRepertoire HTBI primers and Arm-PCR of CDR3 regions. TCRdb re-called the multiplex PCR reads through MiXCR, storing one row per CDR3 protein. The table shows under 400,000 distinct CDR3 sequences, with 16% occurring only once. This clonotype was recorded many times. A further study also used this sample, focusing on T cells in Graves' hyperthyroidism and ophthalmopathy.

The specimen was peripheral blood mononuclear cells (PBMCs), collected at new diagnosis, from a patient treated with antithyroid drugs. This chain connects TRBV20-1 to TRBJ1-6; D may be TRBD1 (5 bases). The TCR originated in a man aged 35 to 55 with Graves disease. CDR3 sequence (DNA): TGCAGTGCTAGACACGGGGGTGAGGGTTCACCCCTCCACTTT. It specifies CSARHGGEGSPLHF.